This T cell receptor (beta chain) appears in the sequencing data of a study of identical twins. TCRdb itself ran the 5' RACE reads through MiXCR, one entry per CDR3 protein. The sample contains some 240,000 distinct CDR3 sequences, roughly 8% of which appear only once. Germline V gene lookup returns CDR1 MNHEY and CDR2 SVGAGI. CDR3 size: 14 residues. Trimming removed 3 bases at V and 8 bases at J, with 14 bases between. In its sample, this clonotype was seen once. These records were also assigned to another study, of yellow fever vaccine responses in identical twins.

The clonotype originates from a woman aged 18-30 years in good health. The specimen was CD8+ T cells sorted from blood. The chain recombines TRBV6-5 with TRBJ2-1; perhaps TRBD2 as D (6 bases). CDR3 bases: TGTGCCAGCAGTTATGATAGGAGGGCAGATGAGCAGTTCTTC. This sequence encodes CASSYDRRADEQFF.